Below are 32 T cell receptor beta chains sequenced from a single sample in a study of T-cell reconstitution after alpha-beta-depleted transplantation in children (dated by TCRdb to the mid-2010s). Per the publication, the treatment or condition label means: allogeneic hematopoietic cell transplantation with graft depleted of TCRalphabeta T cells and CD19 B cells. Libraries were prepared through PCR. Instrument used: Illumina HiSeq 2500. TCR library preparation used molecular barcoding, with unique molecular identifiers applied to normalize quantification of the TCRbeta repertoire. The public reads were run again by TCRdb, first through fastp at Q25 and then through MiXCR, and only productive beta chains were kept. Rows are combined by CDR3 protein, so each entry shows the most common genes and DNA. The sample has approximately 430,000 distinct CDR3 sequences on record, around 16% of them singletons. The biggest ten clones account for around 30% of the sample.

The material sequenced was PBMCs, mostly from graft donor cells, taken 360 days after TCRalphabeta/CD19-depleted stem cell transplant. These receptors came from a boy in the first two years of life who had a stem cell transplant for Wiskott-Aldrich syndrome, so the T cells may come from the graft donor.

The chain carries TRBV7-2 and TRBJ2-2, with 12 bases aligning to TRBD2. The germline V gene has CDR1 SGHTA and CDR2 FQGNSA. The CDR3 loop spans 16 amino acids. Trimming cost V 5 bases and J 3 bases; bases outside gene matches: 4. The CDR3 here is CASSATSGSHTGELFF. The CDR3 DNA sequence: TGTGCCAGCAGCGCGACTAGCGGGAGTCACACCGGGGAGCTGTTTTTT.

This clonotype showed up just a few times. J is TRBJ2-2 and V is TRBV3-1; D unresolved. Trimming took off 4 bases at V and 0 bases at J, with 12 bases between the two ends. Germline V gene data show CDR1 as LGHDT and CDR2 as YNNKEL (reference sequence). This CDR3 is 16 amino acids long. For the CDR3, the DNA is TGTGCCAGCAGCCCTTTTAGTATCGCGAACACCGGGGAGCTGTTTTTT. This codes for CASSPFSIANTGELFF.

This chain joins TRBV6-2 or TRBV6-3 and TRBJ2-7, with 8 bases identical to TRBD1. V was pared by 2 bases and J by 2 bases, with 2 bases of the junction left unmatched. CDR3 length: 14 residues. The germline V gene has CDR1 MNHEY and CDR2 SVGEGT. The CDR3 DNA follows: TGTGCCAGCAGTTACGGGGACAGGACCTACGAGCAGTACTTC. It encodes CASSYGDRTYEQYF.

This clonotype was recorded a few times. The V gene is TRBV12-3 or TRBV12-4, the J gene TRBJ2-5, with 9 bases matching TRBD2. This CDR3 has 16 residues. V lost 2 bases, J lost 2 bases, and 6 bases stayed unmatched. The CDR3 spells CASSLSLAGTQETQYF. The CDR3 DNA is TGTGCCAGCAGTTTAAGCCTAGCGGGAACTCAAGAGACCCAGTACTTC.

J is TRBJ2-1 and V is TRBV20-1, with 7 bases lining up with TRBD2. The CDR3 sequence is 16 residues long. CDR1 DFQATT and CDR2 SNEGSKA come from the germline V gene (reference sequence). J gave up 0 bases and V 4 bases, and 9 bases lay outside the gene matches. The DNA for the CDR3 is TGCAGTGCTACCCCTAGCGGTAAACGCTCCTACAATGAGCAGTTCTTC. It specifies CSATPSGKRSYNEQFF.

This chain connects TRBV29-1 to TRBJ2-7, with a possible D match to TRBD1 (5 bases). Trimming shortened V by 4 bases and J by 7 bases, and 20 bases separated the two germline ends. This CDR3 is 14 amino acids long. CDR1 SQVTM and CDR2 ANQGSEA come from the germline V gene. The CDR3 DNA is TGCAGCGTTGCGAACCGACAGAGCCGTCAAGAGCAGTACTTC. Translation gives CSVANRQSRQEQYF.

V is TRBV15 and J is TRBJ2-7; 9 positions match TRBD1. Losses at the gene ends were 4 bases for V and 1 base for J; bases not matched to a gene: 8. CDR3 length equals 16 residues. Germline values: CDR1 LNHNV, CDR2 YYDKDF (reference sequence). In nucleotides, the CDR3 is TGTGCCACCAGCAATGGACAGGGGTTCCAGTCCTACGAGCAGTACTTC. Encoded protein: CATSNGQGFQSYEQYF.

The table lists this clonotype with many counts. This chain uses TRBV29-1 with TRBJ2-2; D remains ambiguous. Looked up from germline, CDR1 is SQVTM and CDR2 is ANQGSEA. The CDR3 runs to 11 residues. The germline V and J ends were trimmed by 4 bases and 4 bases, with 4 bases remaining between them. The CDR3 reads CSVGSTGELFF. The CDR3, as DNA: TGCAGCGTTGGTAGCACCGGGGAGCTGTTTTTT.

Only a few counts were recorded for this clonotype. V gene TRBV21-1 combines with J gene TRBJ2-1; the table names TRBD2, a call not compared with the DNA. TRBV21-1 is a pseudogene segment. The CDR3 covers 17 residues. CDR3 in DNA: TGTGCCAGCAGCACTCACCCGACTAGCGGGGCTTACAATGAGCAGTTCTTC. It encodes CASSTHPTSGAYNEQFF.

The genes are TRBV7-9 and TRBJ2-2; D is unresolved. Trimming cost V 1 base and J 5 bases, with 11 bases left between them. The CDR3 totals 15 residues. Per the germline V gene, CDR1 is SEHNR and CDR2 is FQNEAQ (reference sequence). The CDR3 region is CASSLGLLETGELFF. Here the CDR3 DNA reads TGTGCCAGCAGCTTAGGCCTACTCGAGACCGGGGAGCTGTTTTTT.

This clonotype was seen more than once but under ten times. This chain joins TRBV11-2 and TRBJ1-5, with D perhaps TRBD1 (5 bases). Germline V lookup: CDR1 SGHAT, CDR2 FQNNGV. V was trimmed by 5 bases and J by 9 bases, leaving 14 bases between them. This CDR3 contains 13 residues. The CDR3 DNA reads TGTGCCAGCAGCAAAACAGGAGAAGGGCCCCAGCATTTT. The encoded protein is CASSKTGEGPQHF.

This clonotype was detected only a few times. The chain has TRBV5-1 and TRBJ2-4; D uncertain. Trimming left V 0 bases short and J 11 bases short, with 12 bases between. Germline loops: CDR1 SGHRS, CDR2 YFSETQ. There are 13 residues in the CDR3. DNA for the CDR3: TGCGCCAGCAGCTTGGACACAGATACTCTTCAGTACTTC. This gives the protein CASSLDTDTLQYF.

This clonotype was detected once. This chain uses TRBV15 with TRBJ2-2, with 8 nucleotides matching TRBD1. Per germline, CDR1 LNHNV and CDR2 YYDKDF (reference sequence). V shed 5 bases and J 5 bases; nucleotides not matched to a gene: 19. This CDR3 spans 19 amino acids. CDR3 sequence reads: CATSLRVPDRTGWTGELFF. CDR3 DNA sequence: TGTGCCACCAGCCTAAGGGTGCCAGACCGGACAGGGTGGACCGGGGAGCTGTTTTTT.

This chain uses TRBV28 with TRBJ2-6; tentatively, D is TRBD2 (6 bases). The CDR3 loop spans 18 amino acids. Germline assignment: CDR1 MDHEN and CDR2 SYDVKM. V lost 5 bases, J lost 0 bases, and 17 bases lay in between. The CDR3, as DNA: TGTGCCAGCAGTGCCACTAGCTCTTCCTTCTCTGGGGCCAACGTCCTGACTTTC. Translating it yields CASSATSSSFSGANVLTF.

The rearrangement uses TRBV7-2 and TRBJ2-7, with D hard to call. V lost 0 bases, J lost 3 bases, and 6 bases lay in between. CDR1 and CDR2 (germline): SGHTA, FQGNSA. CDR3 size: 13 residues. For the CDR3, the DNA is TGTGCCAGCAGCTTAGCGCAGAACTACGAGCAGTACTTC. Amino acid sequence: CASSLAQNYEQYF.

This clonotype was detected ten times or more. CDR3 in amino acids: CASSRQGGGGYEQYF. The CDR3 DNA reads as TGTGCCAGTAGCCGACAGGGTGGTGGAGGCTACGAGCAGTACTTC. The gene calls are TRBV19 and TRBJ2-7; 7 bases align to TRBD1. The CDR3 runs to 15 residues. The V and J ends lost 6 bases and 3 bases, in that order; junction bases with no gene match: 11. Per germline, CDR1 LNHDA and CDR2 SQIVND (reference sequence).

This clonotype came up a few times. This rearrangement joins TRBV2 to TRBJ2-1, with D possibly matching TRBD2 (5 bases). The CDR3 runs to 14 residues. V was cut by 1 base and J by 4 bases, with 8 bases left in between. Germline CDR1 is SNHLY and CDR2 is FYNNEI. CDR3 loop: CASSEGRAYNEQFF. CDR3 DNA: TGTGCCAGCAGTGAAGGGCGGGCTTACAATGAGCAGTTCTTC. Based on the CDR3 plus reference TRBV2 and TRBJ2-1, the full variable domain is EPEVTQTPSHQVTQMGQEVILRCVPISNHLYFYWYRQILGQKVEFLVSFYNNEISEKSEIFDDQFSVERPDGSNFTLKIRSTKLEDSAMYFCASSEGRAYNEQFFGPGTRLTVL.

V is TRBV2 and J is TRBJ1-4; tentative D call: TRBD1 (5 bases). There are 15 residues in the CDR3. Germline values: CDR1 SNHLY, CDR2 FYNNEI. Deletions cut 2 bases from V and 8 bases from J, with 15 bases between. CDR3 DNA sequence: TGTGCCAGCAGTGAATTTGGCAGGGAGGGAGAAAAACTGTTTTTT. The encoded protein is CASSEFGREGEKLFF.

This clonotype was observed a handful of times. The chain couples TRBV3-1 to TRBJ2-7, with a weak D call TRBD2 (6 bases). The V gene lost 1 base and the J gene lost 3 bases, with 22 bases spanning the gap. The CDR3 sequence is 18 residues long. The germline CDR1 and CDR2 sequences are LGHDT and YNNKEL (reference sequence). The CDR3 spells CASSQGLGDRYYYYEQYF. The CDR3 DNA reads TGTGCCAGCAGCCAAGGACTAGGGGATCGGTACTACTACTACGAGCAGTACTTC.

The rearrangement links TRBV9 to TRBJ2-3, with D perhaps TRBD2 (5 bases). V lost 3 bases and J lost 4, with 15 bases in between. Germline CDR1 is SGDLS and CDR2 is YYNGEE. The CDR3 consists of 15 residues. The CDR3 loop reads CASSAHTSGADTQYF. The CDR3 nucleotides read TGTGCCAGCAGCGCCCACACTAGTGGCGCAGATACGCAGTATTTT.

The V call is TRBV15, the J call TRBJ2-5, with 10 bases lining up with TRBD2. The germline V gene has CDR1 LNHNV and CDR2 YYDKDF (reference sequence). The trim removed 0 bases at V and 4 bases at J, leaving 5 bases unmatched. CDR3 size: 16 residues. CDR3 amino acids: CATSRDPASGRETQYF. The CDR3 DNA is TGTGCCACCAGCAGAGATCCCGCTAGCGGGAGAGAGACCCAGTACTTC. The full variable domain, completed using reference TRBV15 and TRBJ2-5, is DAMVIQNPRYQVTQFGKPVTLSCSQTLNHNVMYWYQQKSSQAPKLLFHYYDKDFNNEADTPDNFQSRRPNTSFCFLDIRSPGLGDTAMYLCATSRDPASGRETQYFGPGTRLLVL.

This rearrangement joins TRBV20-1 to TRBJ2-7; maybe TRBD1 (8 bases). Trimming cost V 3 bases and J 0 bases, with 12 bases left between them. Per the germline V gene, CDR1 is DFQATT and CDR2 is SNEGSKA (reference sequence). The CDR3 contains 14 residues. CDR3 region: CSARTGDYSYEQYF. CDR3 DNA sequence: TGCAGTGCTAGGACAGGGGACTACTCCTACGAGCAGTACTTC.

DNA of the CDR3: TGTGCCACCAGTGACTACCACAATGAGCAGTTCTTC. This codes for CATSDYHNEQFF. The rearrangement joins TRBV24-1 to TRBJ2-1; no reliable D call. Trimming removed 4 bases from V and 5 bases from J, with 5 bases in between. The CDR3 covers 12 residues. The germline V gene has CDR1 KGHDR and CDR2 SFDVKD.

J is TRBJ2-1 and V is TRBV2, with 8 positions matching TRBD2. V shed 11 bases, J shed 9 bases, and the junction held 15 bases outside the gene matches. Germline V lookup: CDR1 SNHLY, CDR2 FYNNEI. The CDR3 has 14 residues. CDR3 sequence reads: CAGQSGRRTIEQFF. The CDR3 bases are TGTGCCGGACAAAGCGGGAGACGCACAATTGAGCAGTTCTTC. The variable domain in full, with the rest retrieved from reference TRBV2 and TRBJ2-1, is EPEVTQTPSHQVTQMGQEVILRCVPISNHLYFYWYRQILGQKVEFLVSFYNNEISEKSEIFDDQFSVERPDGSNFTLKIRSTKLEDSAMYFCAGQSGRRTIEQFFGPGTRLTVL.

This clonotype was observed a handful of times. The CDR3 sequence: CATSRDDRGDQPQHF. CDR3 in DNA: TGTGCCACCAGCAGAGACGACAGGGGGGATCAGCCCCAGCATTTT. This chain joins TRBV15 and TRBJ1-5; 9 bases map to TRBD1. In germline, CDR1 is LNHNV, CDR2 YYDKDF (reference sequence). With V trimmed by 0 bases and J by 5 bases, 2 bases remained unmatched. CDR3 length: 15 residues.

V and J are TRBV18 and TRBJ2-1; 10 bases map to TRBD1. CDR3 length: 14 amino acids. V dropped 3 bases and J dropped 7; count of bases not matched to a gene: 3. CDR1 and CDR2 (germline): KGHSH, LQKENI. DNA for the CDR3: TGTGCCAGCTCACCGGGACAGGGGAGGAATGAGCAGTTCTTC. The encoded protein is CASSPGQGRNEQFF.

V is TRBV12-3 or TRBV12-4 and J is TRBJ1-2, with D maybe TRBD1 (6 bases). The CDR3 is 14 residues long. The ends were cut back, 7 bases at V and 0 bases at J, with 12 bases in the middle. CDR3 amino acids: CASKRTVTNYGYTF. CDR3 bases: TGTGCCAGCAAGCGGACAGTAACTAACTATGGCTACACCTTC.

This clonotype was recorded many times. This chain uses TRBV12-3 or TRBV12-4 with TRBJ2-3, with no clear D. The J call could be wrong; TRBJ2-5 is a better fit for the DNA end. The CDR3 runs 11 residues. The CDR3 nucleotides read TGTGCCAGCAGTTTGAAGGGGACCCAGTACTTC. Protein sequence: CASSLKGTQYF.

This chain links TRBV15 with TRBJ1-2; no clear D. Trimming shortened V by 0 bases and J by 4 bases, and 12 bases separated the two germline ends. The CDR3 is made up of 15 amino acids. Germline V gene lookup returns CDR1 LNHNV and CDR2 YYDKDF (reference sequence). CDR3 in amino acids: CATSRDKTQIYGYTF. CDR3 bases: TGTGCCACCAGCAGAGATAAGACACAAATCTATGGCTACACCTTC.

The chain joins TRBV29-1 to TRBJ2-1; weak D call: TRBD2 (6 bases). Trimming left V 4 bases short and J 6 bases short, with 13 bases between. Germline-derived CDR1 and CDR2 are SQVTM and ANQGSEA. The CDR3 runs to 13 residues. CDR3 loop: CSVGAGIGNEQFF. CDR3 DNA: TGCAGCGTTGGGGCGGGAATTGGCAATGAGCAGTTCTTC.

This clonotype appeared a few times. CDR3 region: CASSLSLVGSYEQYF. The DNA for the CDR3 is TGTGCCAGCAGTTTATCTCTAGTGGGCTCTTACGAGCAGTACTTC. The rearrangement links TRBV12-3 or TRBV12-4 to TRBJ2-7; D gene unclear. Between the trimmed V and J ends, which lost 2 bases and 4 bases, there was a span of 15 bases. The CDR3 totals 15 residues.

The rearrangement uses TRBV5-1 and TRBJ2-5; the D gene could be TRBD1 or TRBD2 (6 bases each). This CDR3 is 14 amino acids long. Trimming pared 4 bases from V and 4 bases from J, leaving 14 bases between. In germline, CDR1 is SGHRS, CDR2 YFSETQ. The CDR3 sequence: CASSRGRQGETQYF. The CDR3 nucleotides are TGCGCCAGCAGCCGGGGGCGCCAGGGAGAGACCCAGTACTTC.